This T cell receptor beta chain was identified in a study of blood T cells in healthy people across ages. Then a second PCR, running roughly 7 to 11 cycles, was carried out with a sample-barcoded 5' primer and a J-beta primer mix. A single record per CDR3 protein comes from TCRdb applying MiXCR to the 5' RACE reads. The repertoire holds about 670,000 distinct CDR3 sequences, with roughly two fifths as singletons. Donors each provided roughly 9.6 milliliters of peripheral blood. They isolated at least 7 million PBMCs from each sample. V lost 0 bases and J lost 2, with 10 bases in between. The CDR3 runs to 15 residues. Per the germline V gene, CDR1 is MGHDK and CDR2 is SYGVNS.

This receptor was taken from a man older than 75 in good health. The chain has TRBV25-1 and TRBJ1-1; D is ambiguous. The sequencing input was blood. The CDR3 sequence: CASSEYISPNTEAFF. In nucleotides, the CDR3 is TGTGCCAGCAGTGAATATATTAGTCCCAACACTGAAGCTTTCTTT. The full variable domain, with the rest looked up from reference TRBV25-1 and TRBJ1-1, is EADIYQTPRYLVIGTGKKITLECSQTMGHDKMYWYQQDPGMELHLIHYSYGVNSTEKGDLSSESTVSRIRTEHFPLTLESARPSHTSQYLCASSEYISPNTEAFFGQGTRLTVV.